This TCR beta chain was retrieved from a study of cytomegalovirus exposure and HLA in healthy donors. This cohort consisted of healthy bone marrow donors. Study observations and caveats: Most CMV-associated TCR beta chains were later found to appear HLA-restricted. It emerged from a later analysis that several of the most significant clusters appeared to be linked to common viral pathogens. Earlier results showed most TCR beta V segments being productive about 87% or about 30% of the time.

PCR involved 60 Vbeta and 13 Jbeta primers. The method was immunoSEQ multiplex PCR; TCRdb's version includes in-frame clones alone and lacks a portion of them. The sample gives roughly 80,000 clones, roughly 83% of which show up once; roughly 2.3% is in the top ten. Regarding this clone: Its antigen is not known.

The CDR3 is 15 residues long. Germline CDR1 reads MRHNA; CDR2 reads SNTAGT. V gave up 2 bases and J gave up 0 bases; unmatched junction bases: 2. This clonotype was sampled from a woman between 50 and 59 years old in good health and CMV-seronegative. The rearrangement links TRBV6-4 to TRBJ2-3; 7 bases are shared with TRBD1. What was sequenced was PBMCs. This CDR3 is CASSDRGQSTDTQYF. The CDR3, as DNA: TGTGCCAGCAGTGACAGGGGGCAGAGCACAGATACGCAGTATTTT.